This T cell receptor beta chain appears in the sequencing data of a study of cytomegalovirus exposure and HLA in healthy donors. The donors were in the approximately 120-subject validation cohort, distinct from the approximately 700-subject first cohort. On this clone: Its antigen remains unknown.

Overall study findings and caveats: In the roughly 120 validation repertoires, a later analysis found that first-cohort TCR clusters tended to co-occur. As was reported, the classifier diagnosed cytomegalovirus status with high specificity and sensitivity.

Sequenced by immunoSEQ multiplex PCR; TCRdb stores in-frame clones only, minus some. The sample includes under 200,000 clones, 70% to 90% of them seen just once. Germline V gene lookup returns CDR1 MDHEN and CDR2 SYDVKM. The CDR3 contains 14 residues. Trimming at V came to 8 bases and at J to 5 bases, leaving 11 bases not matched to a gene. The source of this sequence is a woman between 25 and 40 years old in good health and CMV-seronegative. The sequenced sample was PBMCs. This chain joins TRBV28 and TRBJ1-2, with 7 positions matching TRBD1. CDR3 coding DNA: TGTGCCAGCCTAAGACGACAGGGCCTTTATGGCTACACCTTC. Its protein product is CASLRRQGLYGYTF.